The 10 T cell receptor beta chains reported below all come from one sample, sequenced in a study of T-cell memory formation after mild COVID-19 (TCRdb year 2021). Libraries were made using 5' RACE. TCRdb lists the instrument as Illumina NovaSeq 6000. TCRdb itself trimmed the public reads at Q25 with fastp, ran MiXCR and retained productive beta chains. Each record represents a unique CDR3 protein, reported with the most common genes and DNA among its rows. The sample profile shows approximately 490,000 distinct CDR3 sequences; roughly 20% of them were found once. Together, the top ten hold around 12% of the sample. Input material: PBMCs or a T cell subset sorted from them (not recorded which). These receptors were collected from an adult woman who had mild COVID-19 (a few samples of this study predate the infection). The sample titles of this study are shuffled in the database, so cell type and time point are left out; the donor was told from shared clones.

CDR3 amino acids: CASSPTRQEIRTEAFF. CDR3 DNA sequence: TGTGCCAGCTCACCAACCCGACAGGAGATCCGCACTGAAGCTTTCTTT. This chain connects TRBV18 to TRBJ1-1; D is perhaps TRBD1 (6 bases). The V and J ends lost 2 bases and 4 bases respectively, with 17 bases between them. CDR1 KGHSH and CDR2 LQKENI come from the germline V gene. The CDR3 runs to 16 residues.

V is TRBV20-1 and J is TRBJ2-1, with 10 nucleotides matching TRBD2. The germline V gene encodes CDR1 DFQATT and CDR2 SNEGSKA (reference sequence). The CDR3 has 15 residues. Unmatched junction bases numbered 8, after V lost 0 bases and J lost 9 bases. In DNA, the CDR3 is TGCAGTGCTAGAGATCTGGAGCGGGGGGGCGCTGAGCAGTTCTTC. Its translation: CSARDLERGGAEQFF.

This clonotype was picked up a small number of times. The chain's CDR3 is CASSQVLFPAEAFF. CDR3 nucleotides: TGTGCCAGCAGCCAAGTTCTCTTCCCAGCTGAAGCTTTCTTT. J is TRBJ1-1 and V is TRBV14; no reliable D call. The CDR3 runs to 14 residues. V was cut by 1 base and J by 6 bases, with 12 bases left in between. CDR1 is SGHDN, CDR2 FVKESK, per germline. The full variable domain, in which reference TRBV14 and TRBJ1-1 provide the parts outside the CDR3, is EAGVTQFPSHSVIEKGQTVTLRCDPISGHDNLYWYRRVMGKEIKFLLHFVKESKQDESGMPNNRFLAERTGGTYSTLKVQPAELEDSGVYFCASSQVLFPAEAFFGQGTRLTVV.

V gene TRBV4-1 combines with J gene TRBJ2-1, with 7 bases identical to TRBD2. CDR3 size: 17 residues. Germline V gene lookup returns CDR1 MGHRA and CDR2 YSYEKL. The V segment lost 2 bases and the J segment 6 bases; nucleotides outside the gene matches: 13. The chain's CDR3 is CASSQPSLRLALNEQFF. DNA of the CDR3: TGCGCCAGCAGCCAACCCTCCCTTAGACTAGCCCTCAATGAGCAGTTCTTC.

The chain has TRBV6-1 and TRBJ1-3; possibly TRBD1 for D (6 bases). Germline-derived CDR1 and CDR2 are MNHNS and SASEGT. V lost 6 bases and J 0 bases, leaving 18 bases between the germline ends. CDR3 length: 17 residues. CDR3 loop: CASRVGQILFSGNTIYF. DNA for the CDR3: TGTGCCAGCAGGGTCGGACAGATACTCTTCTCTGGAAACACCATATATTTT.

This clonotype was recorded a few times. The rearrangement joins TRBV19 to TRBJ2-1, with D uncertain. CDR1 is LNHDA, CDR2 SQIVND, per germline (reference sequence). This CDR3 contains 15 residues. The ends were cut back, 3 bases at V and 0 bases at J, with 9 bases in the middle. CDR3 DNA: TGTGCCAGTAGTATTTTGGGTTTCTCCTACAATGAGCAGTTCTTC. Amino acid sequence: CASSILGFSYNEQFF.

The table lists this clonotype with a few counts. The chain is built from TRBV3-1 and TRBJ2-3; the match to TRBD2 covers 11 bases. This CDR3 has 16 amino acids. CDR1 and CDR2 (germline): LGHDT, YNNKEL (reference sequence). The V and J ends lost 3 bases and 3 bases, in that order; junction bases with no gene match: 5. The CDR3 coding sequence is TGTGCCAGCAGCCATAGCGGGGGGGCGTGGACAGATACGCAGTATTTT. It specifies CASSHSGGAWTDTQYF.

The chain uses TRBV19 and TRBJ2-7; 13 bases align to TRBD2. V lost 3 bases and J lost 1; bases outside the gene matches: 18. CDR1 and CDR2 (germline): LNHDA, SQIVND (reference sequence). This CDR3 has 21 amino acids. The CDR3 DNA reads as TGTGCCAGTAGTATTCAACTAGCGGGAGGGCCAATCGGATTTGGGTCCTACGAGCAGTACTTC. This gives the protein CASSIQLAGGPIGFGSYEQYF.

This clonotype was seen a few times. The rearrangement joins TRBV9 to TRBJ2-7, with a weak D call TRBD1 (5 bases). Per the germline V gene, CDR1 is SGDLS and CDR2 is YYNGEE. Trimming shortened V by 6 bases and J by 1 base, and 11 bases separated the two germline ends. This CDR3 region has 13 residues. Written as DNA, the CDR3 is TGTGCCAGCAACACAGGTGATTCCTACGAGCAGTACTTC. It is translated as CASNTGDSYEQYF.

This clonotype was counted a few times. This chain's CDR3 is CASSPAGVRYEQYF. The CDR3 DNA follows: TGTGCCAGCAGCCCAGCGGGAGTGAGGTACGAGCAGTACTTC. This chain uses TRBV9 with TRBJ2-7; 8 bases align to TRBD2. The CDR3 spans 14 residues. Per germline, CDR1 SGDLS and CDR2 YYNGEE. V shed 4 bases and J 4 bases; nucleotides not matched to a gene: 7. Using reference TRBV9 and TRBJ2-7 for the parts outside the CDR3, the full variable domain is DSGVTQTPKHLITATGQRVTLRCSPRSGDLSVYWYQQSLDQGLQFLIQYYNGEERAKGNILERFSAQQFPDLHSELNLSSLELGDSALYFCASSPAGVRYEQYFGPGTRLTVT.